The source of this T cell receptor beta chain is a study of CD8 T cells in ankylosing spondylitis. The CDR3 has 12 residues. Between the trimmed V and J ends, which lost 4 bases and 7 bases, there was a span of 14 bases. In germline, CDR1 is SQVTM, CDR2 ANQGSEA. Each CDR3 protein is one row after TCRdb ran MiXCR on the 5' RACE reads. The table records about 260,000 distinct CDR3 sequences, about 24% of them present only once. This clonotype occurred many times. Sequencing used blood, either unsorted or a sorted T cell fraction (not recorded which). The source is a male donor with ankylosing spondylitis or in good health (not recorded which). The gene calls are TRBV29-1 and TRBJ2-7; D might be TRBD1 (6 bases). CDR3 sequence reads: CSVAPPTGEQYF. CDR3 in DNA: TGCAGCGTTGCCCCCCCGACAGGAGAGCAGTACTTC.